Listed below are T cell receptor beta chains from one sample, sequenced in a study of T cell changes during pregnancy in multiple sclerosis. Produced via immunoSEQ multiplex PCR; TCRdb's table is partial and in-frame only. The sample lists more than 80,000 clones; 91% were seen once. Here the sequenced sample was peripheral blood, taken before pregnancy. The receptor source for this set is a female donor with multiple sclerosis, enrolled in a pregnancy study. Both conserved end residues are part of each CDR3. The D gene is left open where the match is weak. For some rows the clone size is stated as once, few or many, or as a class when expanded; others skip it.

d_gene: .; j_gene: TRBJ1-1; v_gene: TRBV16; abundance: .; CDR3aa: CASSHKLGVLNTEAFF; CDR3nt: TGTGCCAGCAGCCACAAACTCGGGGTTTTGAACACTGAAGCTTTCTTT
d_gene: .; j_gene: TRBJ2-3; v_gene: TRBV11-1; abundance: .; CDR3aa: CASSLLSGTSTDTQYF; CDR3nt: TGTGCCAGCAGCTTATTGAGCGGCACTAGCACAGATACGCAGTATTTT
d_gene: .; j_gene: TRBJ1-1; v_gene: TRBV29-1; abundance: .; CDR3aa: CSVDTGHLKNTEAFF; CDR3nt: TGCAGCGTTGACACAGGGCATCTCAAGAACACTGAAGCTTTCTTT
d_gene: .; j_gene: TRBJ2-3; v_gene: TRBV6-6; abundance: .; CDR3aa: CASSIQGPKVDTQYF; CDR3nt: TGTGCCAGCAGTATACAGGGCCCAAAAGTGGATACGCAGTATTTT
d_gene: .; j_gene: TRBJ1-2; v_gene: TRBV9; abundance: .; CDR3aa: CASSVDPLGYGYTF; CDR3nt: TGTGCCAGCAGCGTAGATCCTCTCGGGTATGGCTACACCTTC
d_gene: TRBD1; j_gene: TRBJ2-7; v_gene: TRBV6-4; abundance: .; CDR3aa: CASSYSSGGEFRQYF; CDR3nt: TGTGCCAGCAGTTACTCCTCAGGGGGAGAATTTCGGCAGTACTTC
d_gene: TRBD1; j_gene: TRBJ1-5; v_gene: TRBV19; abundance: .; CDR3aa: CASSGVGQGVSGNQPQHF; CDR3nt: TGTGCCAGTAGTGGCGTAGGACAGGGGGTGAGTGGCAATCAGCCCCAGCATTTT
d_gene: .; j_gene: TRBJ2-7; v_gene: TRBV19; abundance: .; CDR3aa: CASSITGAGEQYF; CDR3nt: TGTGCCAGTAGTATAACGGGCGCGGGTGAGCAGTACTTC
d_gene: TRBD2; j_gene: TRBJ2-3; v_gene: TRBV4-3; abundance: .; CDR3aa: CASSQTSVTTDTQYF; CDR3nt: TGCGCCAGCAGCCAAACTAGCGTTACTACAGATACGCAGTATTTT
d_gene: .; j_gene: TRBJ2-7; v_gene: TRBV5-1; abundance: .; CDR3aa: CASSLLSSYEQYF; CDR3nt: TGCGCCAGCAGCTTGCTCAGCTCCTACGAGCAGTACTTC
d_gene: .; j_gene: TRBJ1-3; v_gene: TRBV7-9; abundance: few; CDR3aa: CASSLTGSGNTIYF; CDR3nt: TGTGCCAGCAGCTTAACAGGGAGCGGAAACACCATATATTTT
d_gene: TRBD2; j_gene: TRBJ2-1; v_gene: TRBV7-8; abundance: .; CDR3aa: CASSSTRTSGRGNEQFF; CDR3nt: TGTGCCAGCAGTTCAACTCGGACTAGCGGGAGAGGTAATGAGCAGTTCTTC
d_gene: .; j_gene: TRBJ1-2; v_gene: TRBV27; abundance: .; CDR3aa: CASSRKQGTDGYTF; CDR3nt: TGTGCCAGCAGCCGGAAACAGGGTACCGATGGCTACACCTTC
d_gene: .; j_gene: TRBJ1-1; v_gene: TRBV5-6; abundance: .; CDR3aa: CASSLEMEQPKAFF; CDR3nt: TGTGCCAGCAGCTTGGAAATGGAACAGCCTAAAGCTTTCTTT
d_gene: .; j_gene: TRBJ2-4; v_gene: TRBV28; abundance: .; CDR3aa: CASSLELAKNIQYF; CDR3nt: TGTGCCAGCAGTTTAGAACTAGCCAAAAACATTCAGTACTTC
d_gene: .; j_gene: TRBJ2-1; v_gene: TRBV28; abundance: .; CDR3aa: CASSFRDSYNEQFF; CDR3nt: TGTGCCAGCAGTTTCAGGGACTCATACAATGAGCAGTTCTTC
d_gene: TRBD1; j_gene: TRBJ2-5; v_gene: TRBV6-5; abundance: once; CDR3aa: CASRRDSQRVETQYF; CDR3nt: TGTGCCAGCAGAAGGGACAGCCAACGGGTGGAGACCCAGTACTTC
d_gene: .; j_gene: TRBJ2-5; v_gene: TRBV6-1; abundance: .; CDR3aa: CASSEGSGPETQYF; CDR3nt: TGTGCCAGCAGTGAAGGTTCAGGGCCAGAGACCCAGTACTTC
d_gene: .; j_gene: TRBJ1-3; v_gene: TRBV6-1; abundance: .; CDR3aa: CASSGGGRRDTIYF; CDR3nt: TGTGCCAGCAGTGGAGGAGGCCGTCGCGACACCATATATTTT
d_gene: TRBD1; j_gene: TRBJ2-6; v_gene: TRBV18; abundance: once; CDR3aa: CASSPRTGGTGANVLTF; CDR3nt: TGTGCCAGCTCACCGCGGACAGGGGGGACCGGGGCCAACGTCCTGACTTTC
d_gene: .; j_gene: TRBJ2-7; v_gene: TRBV28; abundance: .; CDR3aa: CASNRGRAYEQYF; CDR3nt: TGTGCCAGCAATCGGGGAAGGGCCTACGAGCAGTACTTC
d_gene: .; j_gene: TRBJ2-3; v_gene: TRBV6-6; abundance: .; CDR3aa: CASRGGGDTDTQYF; CDR3nt: TGTGCCAGCAGAGGTGGAGGGGACACAGATACGCAGTATTTT
d_gene: TRBD1; j_gene: TRBJ1-1; v_gene: TRBV4-3; abundance: .; CDR3aa: CASSQRQGIGTEAFF; CDR3nt: TGCGCCAGCAGCCAACGACAGGGGATTGGCACTGAAGCTTTCTTT
d_gene: .; j_gene: TRBJ1-5; v_gene: TRBV6-5; abundance: .; CDR3aa: CASSVNQPQHF; CDR3nt: TGTGCCAGCAGCGTAAATCAGCCCCAGCATTTT
d_gene: TRBD2; j_gene: TRBJ2-2; v_gene: TRBV19; abundance: .; CDR3aa: CASKKRENTGELFF; CDR3nt: TGTGCCAGTAAGAAGCGGGAGAACACCGGGGAGCTGTTTTTT
d_gene: .; j_gene: TRBJ2-7; v_gene: TRBV19; abundance: .; CDR3aa: CASSPPAGRYEQYF; CDR3nt: TGTGCCAGTAGTCCTCCTGCAGGGCGGTACGAGCAGTACTTC
d_gene: .; j_gene: TRBJ2-7; v_gene: TRBV6-5; abundance: .; CDR3aa: CASREAGTYEQYF; CDR3nt: TGTGCCAGCAGAGAGGCAGGGACCTACGAGCAGTACTTC
d_gene: TRBD2; j_gene: TRBJ2-1; v_gene: TRBV5-1; abundance: .; CDR3aa: CASRYGTGTSGGNEQFF; CDR3nt: TGCGCCAGCAGATACGGAACCGGGACTAGCGGGGGAAATGAGCAGTTCTTC
d_gene: .; j_gene: TRBJ1-1; v_gene: TRBV28; abundance: .; CDR3aa: CASSLGGASQSEAFF; CDR3nt: TGTGCCAGCAGTTTAGGCGGGGCCTCTCAGAGTGAAGCTTTCTTT
d_gene: .; j_gene: TRBJ2-7; v_gene: TRBV28; abundance: .; CDR3aa: CASSFGGSSSYEQYF; CDR3nt: TGTGCCAGCAGTTTCGGCGGGTCGAGCTCCTACGAGCAGTACTTC
d_gene: TRBD1; j_gene: TRBJ1-2; v_gene: TRBV5-1; abundance: .; CDR3aa: CASSSDRGNGYTF; CDR3nt: TGCGCCAGCAGCTCAGACAGGGGAAATGGCTACACCTTC
d_gene: TRBD2; j_gene: TRBJ2-7; v_gene: TRBV28; abundance: .; CDR3aa: CASSPGGGGPSYEQYF; CDR3nt: TGTGCCAGCAGTCCGGGGGGGGGAGGGCCCTCCTACGAGCAGTACTTC
d_gene: TRBD2; j_gene: TRBJ2-5; v_gene: TRBV25-1; abundance: .; CDR3aa: CASSARGRLAGGETQYF; CDR3nt: TGTGCCAGCAGTGCACGCGGCCGTCTAGCGGGTGGTGAGACCCAGTACTTC
d_gene: TRBD1; j_gene: TRBJ1-2; v_gene: TRBV9; abundance: .; CDR3aa: CASSVVGGGYTF; CDR3nt: TGTGCCAGCAGCGTAGTAGGGGGCGGCTACACCTTC
d_gene: TRBD1; j_gene: TRBJ1-5; v_gene: TRBV9; abundance: .; CDR3aa: CASSTSGGPHQPQHF; CDR3nt: TGTGCCAGCAGCACGTCAGGGGGTCCCCATCAGCCCCAGCATTTT
d_gene: .; j_gene: TRBJ2-4; v_gene: TRBV10-2; abundance: .; CDR3aa: CASSEIGEGKNIQYF; CDR3nt: TGCGCCAGCAGTGAGATCGGGGAAGGGAAAAACATTCAGTACTTC
d_gene: TRBD1; j_gene: TRBJ2-7; v_gene: TRBV7-9; abundance: .; CDR3aa: CASSRRAGGPYEQYF; CDR3nt: TGTGCCAGCAGTCGCCGGGCAGGGGGACCCTACGAGCAGTACTTC
d_gene: TRBD2; j_gene: TRBJ2-3; v_gene: TRBV27; abundance: .; CDR3aa: CASSLRSTSGRITDTQYF; CDR3nt: TGTGCCAGCAGTTTACGGTCGACTAGCGGGAGAATAACAGATACGCAGTATTTT
d_gene: TRBD2; j_gene: TRBJ2-2; v_gene: TRBV7-2; abundance: .; CDR3aa: CASSLATAIGLVGGELFF; CDR3nt: TGTGCCAGCAGCTTAGCAACCGCCATCGGACTAGTCGGCGGGGAGCTGTTTTTT
d_gene: TRBD1; j_gene: TRBJ1-5; v_gene: TRBV19; abundance: .; CDR3aa: CASLRAGGYSNQPQHF; CDR3nt: TGTGCCAGCTTAAGGGCAGGGGGCTATAGCAATCAGCCCCAGCATTTT
d_gene: .; j_gene: TRBJ1-1; v_gene: TRBV28; abundance: .; CDR3aa: CASRPHYRVTEAFF; CDR3nt: TGTGCCAGCAGACCTCACTACAGGGTCACTGAAGCTTTCTTT